The 32 T cell receptor beta chains reported below all come from one sample, sequenced in a study of neoadjuvant anti-PD-1 for oral cavity cancer. Measured with immunoSEQ multiplex PCR; TCRdb has only the in-frame clones, and not every one. The sample carries around 60,000 clones, around four fifths recorded once. Sample: PBMCs, taken before nivolumab (anti-PD-1) treatment. The receptors stem from a person aged 40-85 years with oral cavity squamous cell carcinoma.

The chain recombines TRBV5-6 with TRBJ1-2; 9 bases are a match to TRBD1. CDR1 and CDR2 (germline): SGHDT, YYEEEE. The J segment lost 4 bases and the V segment lost 2 bases, leaving 6 bases of the junction unmatched. This CDR3 region has 15 residues. The CDR3 DNA reads as TGTGCCAGCAGCTTCTGGGACAGGGTGAGCTATGGCTACACCTTC. It is translated as CASSFWDRVSYGYTF.

CDR3 region: CASSLLAEKGGELFF. In DNA, the CDR3 is TGTGCCAGCAGCTTGCTAGCGGAAAAGGGTGGGGAGCTGTTTTTT. J is TRBJ2-2 and V is TRBV7-8; TRBD2 agrees at 7 bases. This CDR3 has 15 residues. The germline V gene encodes CDR1 SGHVS and CDR2 FQNEAQ. V was pared by 3 bases and J by 8 bases, with 9 bases of the junction left unmatched.

The chain couples TRBV5-8 to TRBJ1-1; D call uncertain. The V gene lost 2 bases and the J gene lost 5 bases, with 7 bases spanning the gap. Germline-derived CDR1 and CDR2 are SGHTS and YDEGEE. CDR3 length: 12 residues. CDR3 nucleotide sequence: TGTGCCAGCAGCTTAGGGCGGACTGAAGCTTTCTTT. It encodes CASSLGRTEAFF.

V and J are TRBV27 and TRBJ2-6, with D possibly matching TRBD1 (6 bases). CDR1 is MNHEY and CDR2 is SMNVEV in the germline V gene (reference sequence). This CDR3 is built from 15 residues. Trimming took 5 bases from V and 2 from J, leaving 10 bases between them. The CDR3 DNA follows: TGTGCCAGCAGTGTACAGGGCACTGGGGCCAACGTCCTGACTTTC. Translating gives CASSVQGTGANVLTF.

This chain joins TRBV5-1 and TRBJ2-3; D unresolved. In germline, CDR1 is SGHRS, CDR2 YFSETQ. The CDR3 is 12 amino acids. Trimming left V 0 bases short and J 6 bases short, with 5 bases between. The CDR3 here is CASSLVLDTQYF. The CDR3 region has the DNA TGCGCCAGCAGCTTGGTGCTGGATACGCAGTATTTT.

V gene TRBV11-2 combines with J gene TRBJ2-1, with a possible D match to TRBD2 (5 bases). Germline V lookup: CDR1 SGHAT, CDR2 FQNNGV. V lost 5 bases and J 1 base, leaving 12 bases between the germline ends. CDR3 size: 15 residues. In nucleotides, the CDR3 is TGTGCCAGCAGCCTCTTCAGCGGTTCCTACAATGAGCAGTTCTTC. It yields the protein CASSLFSGSYNEQFF.

The chain uses TRBV6-5 and TRBJ1-1, with 7 positions matching TRBD1. This CDR3 has 15 residues. The V gene's germline CDR1 is MNHEY and CDR2 SVGAGI. V was pared by 5 bases and J by 4 bases, with 10 bases of the junction left unmatched. CDR3 nucleotide sequence: TGTGCCAGCAGTGCCACACAGGGGTGGGCCACTGAAGCTTTCTTT. Protein sequence: CASSATQGWATEAFF.

The chain joins TRBV27 to TRBJ2-7; 8 bases line up with TRBD1. After removal of 6 bases from V and 2 bases from J, the junction contained 15 bases not matched to a gene. The CDR3 covers 17 residues. The germline gives CDR1 MNHEY, CDR2 SMNVEV (reference sequence). Here the CDR3 DNA reads TGTGCCAGCAGCTTTACCGTTCCGGGACAGGTTGCCTACGAGCAGTACTTC. Translated, it gives CASSFTVPGQVAYEQYF.

V gene TRBV6-5 combines with J gene TRBJ1-1; D uncertain. Between the trimmed V and J ends, which lost 6 bases and 7 bases, there was a span of 9 bases. Germline V gene sequence: CDR1 MNHEY, CDR2 SVGAGI. This CDR3 contains 11 residues. CDR3 sequence reads: CASSSLYEAFF. In nucleotides, the CDR3 is TGTGCCAGCAGCTCCTTATATGAAGCTTTCTTT.

This chain links TRBV5-1 with TRBJ2-1; D is undetermined. The CDR3 is made up of 16 amino acids. V was shortened by 7 bases and J by 4 bases, with 21 bases between the two germline ends. Germline-derived CDR1 and CDR2 are SGHRS and YFSETQ. The CDR3 sequence is CASAPPASPWYNEQFF. The CDR3 bases are TGCGCCAGCGCCCCCCCCGCTTCCCCTTGGTACAATGAGCAGTTCTTC.

The rearrangement joins TRBV5-5 to TRBJ2-7; 9 bases are shared with TRBD2. Germline V gene lookup returns CDR1 SGHKS and CDR2 YYEKEE (reference sequence). V lost 0 bases, J lost 1 base, and 2 bases stayed unmatched. There are 15 residues in the CDR3. CDR3 residues: CASSLGLAGSYEQYF. The CDR3 DNA is TGTGCCAGCAGCTTGGGCCTAGCGGGATCCTACGAGCAGTACTTC.

This rearrangement joins TRBV7-3 to TRBJ1-6, with D maybe TRBD1 (5 bases). CDR1 SGHTA and CDR2 FQGTGA come from the germline V gene. V shed 3 bases and J shed 9 bases, with 18 bases lying between them. This CDR3 contains 16 residues. The CDR3 DNA reads TGTGCCAGCAGCTTGATGGCCCGGGTTACAGGTTCACCCCTCCACTTT. Translated: CASSLMARVTGSPLHF.

The V call is TRBV6-1, the J call TRBJ2-3, with 7 bases fitting TRBD1. The V gene's germline CDR1 is MNHNS and CDR2 SASEGT. The CDR3 is 15 amino acids. The ends lost 6 bases at V and 0 bases at J; junction bases unmatched: 6. This chain's CDR3 is CASSRTGDSTDTQYF. For the CDR3, the DNA is TGTGCCAGCAGCCGAACAGGGGATAGCACAGATACGCAGTATTTT.

V usage is TRBV7-3 and J usage is TRBJ2-1; 7 positions match TRBD2. CDR3 length: 16 amino acids. In germline, CDR1 is SGHTA, CDR2 FQGTGA. The V gene end was trimmed by 4 bases and the J gene end by 6 bases; junction bases not matched to a gene: 12. The CDR3, as DNA: TGTGCCAGCAGCTCCTTTGGCGGGAGTGGGAGCAATGAGCAGTTCTTC. This translates into CASSSFGGSGSNEQFF.

Within the sample, this clone is medium-sized. The chain couples TRBV4-2 to TRBJ2-7; D is possibly TRBD2 (6 bases). The CDR3 has 15 amino acids. Germline lookup yields CDR1 LGHNA and CDR2 YNFKEQ. Trimming stripped 2 bases from V and 2 bases from J, with 13 bases between. The CDR3 region is CASSQLSSGPYEQYF. In DNA, the CDR3 is TGTGCCAGCAGCCAACTTAGTAGCGGACCCTACGAGCAGTACTTC.

V is TRBV11-2 and J is TRBJ1-3; no clear D gene. This CDR3 spans 15 amino acids. V was pared by 4 bases and J by 0 bases, with 10 bases between. Germline-derived CDR1 and CDR2 are SGHAT and FQNNGV. Written as DNA, the CDR3 is TGTGCCAGCAGCTCCTTACAGCACTCTGGAAACACCATATATTTT. Translation gives CASSSLQHSGNTIYF. Together with reference TRBV11-2 and TRBJ1-3, the CDR3 gives the full variable domain: EAGVAQSPRYKIIEKRQSVAFWCNPISGHATLYWYQQILGQGPKLLIQFQNNGVVDDSQLPKDRFSAERLKGVDSTLKIQPAKLEDSAVYLCASSSLQHSGNTIYFGEGSWLTVV.

The gene calls are TRBV11-3 and TRBJ2-1; a weak D match, TRBD2 (6 bases). Germline-derived CDR1 and CDR2 are SGHNT and YENEEA. Trimming cost V 5 bases and J 6 bases, with 14 bases left between them. This CDR3 is built from 14 residues. CDR3 residues: CASSAAGSLNEQFF. CDR3 coding DNA: TGTGCCAGCAGCGCGGCGGGGTCTCTCAATGAGCAGTTCTTC.

DNA of the CDR3: TGTGCCAGTAGGGGGGCCCGAGAGGGGAGCTTTGGAAACACCATATATTTT. It encodes CASRGAREGSFGNTIYF. V usage is TRBV19 and J usage is TRBJ1-3; maybe TRBD1 (6 bases). Germline V lookup: CDR1 LNHDA, CDR2 SQIVND (reference sequence). Deletions cut 6 bases from V and 3 bases from J, with 21 bases between. There are 17 residues in the CDR3.

This clone was seen a single time. The J gene is TRBJ2-7, the V gene TRBV7-8, with 9 nucleotides matching TRBD1. The CDR3 spans 16 residues. Germline CDR1 and CDR2: SGHVS and FQNEAQ. After removal of 5 bases from V and 2 bases from J, the junction contained 10 bases not matched to a gene. The CDR3 DNA is TGTGCCAGCAGCCCCGGACAGGGGACGAGAACCTACGAGCAGTACTTC. Its translation is CASSPGQGTRTYEQYF. The full variable domain, its missing parts supplied by reference TRBV7-8 and TRBJ2-7, is GAGVSQSPRYKVAKRGQDVALRCDPISGHVSLFWYQQALGQGPEFLTYFQNEAQLDKSGLPSDRFFAERPEGSVSTLKIQRTQQEDSAVYLCASSPGQGTRTYEQYFGPGTRLTVT.

The chain combines TRBV10-3 with TRBJ1-3; D is uncertain. This CDR3 is 14 amino acids long. Trimming left V 5 bases short and J 2 bases short, with 10 bases between. The germline gives CDR1 ENHRY, CDR2 SYGVKD. The chain's CDR3 is CAISFSGTGNTIYF. CDR3 bases: TGTGCCATCAGTTTTTCGGGGACTGGAAACACCATATATTTT.

The chain carries TRBV18 and TRBJ2-7; 8 positions agree with TRBD2. There are 13 residues in the CDR3. Trimming took 3 bases from V and 6 from J; bases not matched to a gene: 4. The germline gives CDR1 KGHSH, CDR2 LQKENI. DNA for the CDR3: TGTGCCAGCTCACCTGCGGCGGGGGGCGAGCAGTACTTC. Translating it yields CASSPAAGGEQYF.

The rearrangement joins TRBV11-2 to TRBJ2-5; no definite D call. The length of the CDR3 is 13 residues. Trimming shortened V by 5 bases and J by 2 bases, and 9 bases separated the two germline ends. CDR1 and CDR2 (germline): SGHAT, FQNNGV. CDR3 protein: CASSPNIQETQYF. The CDR3 DNA is TGTGCCAGCAGCCCTAATATACAAGAGACCCAGTACTTC. Based on the CDR3 plus reference TRBV11-2 and TRBJ2-5, the full variable domain is EAGVAQSPRYKIIEKRQSVAFWCNPISGHATLYWYQQILGQGPKLLIQFQNNGVVDDSQLPKDRFSAERLKGVDSTLKIQPAKLEDSAVYLCASSPNIQETQYFGPGTRLLVL.

On this clone: Sequence at one end of the junction differs from germline and may be a read error. The chain uses TRBV4-2 and TRBJ2-2; D possibly matches TRBD1 or TRBD2 (5 bases each). The germline V gene has CDR1 LGHNA and CDR2 YNFKEQ. The CDR3 loop spans 17 amino acids. The CDR3: CASSHFQAGANPGELFF. DNA of the CDR3: TGTGCCAGCAGCCATTTTCAGGCCGGGGCGAACCCCGGGGAGCTGTTTTTT.

The rearrangement links TRBV7-6 to TRBJ1-5; 9 nucleotides agree with TRBD1. The V gene's germline CDR1 is SGHVS and CDR2 FNYEAQ. V dropped 5 bases and J dropped 1; count of bases not matched to a gene: 9. CDR3 length: 17 amino acids. The CDR3: CASSPRTGVGSNQPQHF. CDR3 nucleotides: TGTGCCAGCAGCCCCAGGACAGGGGTAGGCAGCAATCAGCCCCAGCATTTT.

The chain is built from TRBV6-5 and TRBJ2-3; D is possibly TRBD1 or TRBD2 (6 bases each). The CDR3 extends over 14 amino acids. Trimming pared 4 bases from V and 2 bases from J, leaving 10 bases between. The germline CDR1 and CDR2 sequences are MNHEY and SVGAGI. CDR3 region: CASSWGAFTDTQYF. The CDR3, as DNA: TGTGCCAGCAGTTGGGGGGCCTTCACAGATACGCAGTATTTT.

This clone is a singleton in its sample. The V gene is TRBV12-5, the J gene TRBJ2-1, with 11 bases that match TRBD2. Germline assignment: CDR1 LGHNT and CDR2 FRNRAP. V was clipped by 2 bases and J by 7 bases; unmatched bases: 4. The CDR3 is made up of 15 amino acids. The CDR3 nucleotides are TGTGCTAGTGGTTTGCTTAGCGGGGGGGAGAATGAGCAGTTCTTC. As protein: CASGLLSGGENEQFF.

The chain uses TRBV10-2 and TRBJ2-3; D not resolved. CDR3 size: 10 residues. Per the germline V gene, CDR1 is WSHSY and CDR2 is SAAADI. Trimming shortened V by 8 bases and J by 1 base, and 1 base separated the two germline ends. CDR3 DNA: TGCGCCAGCGGCACAGATACGCAGTATTTT. The encoded protein is CASGTDTQYF.

V usage is TRBV6-1 and J usage is TRBJ1-2; possible D gene TRBD1, 6 bases. V lost 11 bases to trimming and J lost 0 bases, with 19 bases between them. CDR3 length: 15 amino acids. CDR1 is MNHNS, CDR2 SASEGT, per germline. The CDR3 coding sequence is TGTGCCGGACGAGCATGGGGGCAGCCTAACTATGGCTACACCTTC. Translated, it gives CAGRAWGQPNYGYTF.

The chain couples TRBV5-5 to TRBJ2-1; a possible D gene is TRBD2 (5 bases). The CDR3 sequence is 14 residues long. Trimming pared 2 bases from V and 3 bases from J, leaving 9 bases between. The germline V gene has CDR1 SGHKS and CDR2 YYEKEE (reference sequence). CDR3 sequence: CASSFGGDYNEQFF. CDR3 nucleotide sequence: TGTGCCAGCAGCTTTGGAGGAGACTACAATGAGCAGTTCTTC.

The chain links TRBV4-2 to TRBJ2-3, with 8 bases matching TRBD2. V shed 0 bases and J 4 bases; nucleotides not matched to a gene: 6. Germline loops: CDR1 LGHNA, CDR2 YNFKEQ. This CDR3 has 16 amino acids. CDR3 in amino acids: CASSQERGLGADTQYF. The CDR3 DNA is TGTGCCAGCAGCCAAGAAAGGGGACTAGGCGCAGATACGCAGTATTTT.

The chain uses TRBV7-2 and TRBJ1-4; D is undetermined. Per the germline V gene, CDR1 is SGHTA and CDR2 is FQGNSA. The CDR3 sequence is 15 residues long. Deletions cut 5 bases from V and 0 bases from J, with 10 bases between. CDR3 sequence: CASSRDGATNEKLFF. The CDR3 DNA reads as TGTGCCAGCAGCCGCGACGGCGCAACTAATGAAAAACTGTTTTTT. Variable domain in full (rest from reference TRBV7-2 and TRBJ1-4): GAGVSQSPSNKVTEKGKDVELRCDPISGHTALYWYRQSLGQGLEFLIYFQGNSAPDKSGLPSDRFSAERTGGSVSTLTIQRTQQEDSAVYLCASSRDGATNEKLFFGSGTQLSVL.

Relative to its sample, this clone is medium-sized (0.01 to 0.1%). The V gene is TRBV4-1, the J gene TRBJ1-4; no reliable D call. Germline V gene data show CDR1 as MGHRA and CDR2 as YSYEKL. Trimming stripped 4 bases from V and 8 bases from J, with 20 bases between. This CDR3 has 16 amino acids. This chain's CDR3 is CASSLSSEGRREKLFF. The DNA for the CDR3 is TGCGCCAGCAGCCTCTCTAGCGAGGGTAGGAGGGAAAAACTGTTTTTT.